This is a list of T cell receptor beta chains from one sample in a study of vaccination effects on CD4 cells after COVID-19. Which antigens these TCRs recognize remains unknown. Here immunoSEQ multiplex PCR was the method, and the copy in TCRdb shows in-frame clones only, minus some. Counted here are about 59,000 clones, just under 80% occurring once; the ten biggest clones make up 2%. Here the sequenced sample was CD4+ T cells from PBMCs cultured with HCoV-OC43 spike peptides, taken after COVID-19 vaccination. These receptor sequences come from a human donor who received a COVID-19 vaccine. The CDR3 runs from the conserved cysteine through the conserved F or W. D genes are given only for firm matches. Part of the rows lack a size; the others show once, few, many or a class for expanded clones.

V gene	clone size	D gene	J gene	CDR3 DNA	CDR3 protein
TRBV5-8	few	NA	TRBJ2-3	TGTGCCAGCAACGAGCGGGTAGATACGCAGTATTTT	CASNERVDTQYF
TRBV12-3/TRBV12-4	NA	NA	TRBJ2-5	TGTGCCAGCAGTTACCCATCAGGGGAGACCCAGTACTTC	CASSYPSGETQYF
TRBV6-2/TRBV6-3	NA	TRBD2	TRBJ2-5	TGTGCCAGCAGTTACGTGGGACTAGCGGGAAATGCGTACCAAGAGACCCAGTACTTC	CASSYVGLAGNAYQETQYF
TRBV14	NA	TRBD1	TRBJ2-1	TGTGCCAGCAGCCCCCGGACAGGGCAGGGCTCCTACAATGAGCAGTTCTTC	CASSPRTGQGSYNEQFF
TRBV4-3	NA	NA	TRBJ2-1	TGCGCCAGCAGCCAAGATCTTCGAATAACTTCGTCCTACAATGAGCAGTTCTTC	CASSQDLRITSSYNEQFF
TRBV11-3	NA	TRBD1	TRBJ1-1	TGTGCCAGCAGCTTAGGGGACAGGGACACTGAAGCTTTCTTT	CASSLGDRDTEAFF
TRBV7-2	NA	NA	TRBJ2-3	TGTGCCAGCAGCTTTTACGATACGCAGTATTTT	CASSFYDTQYF
TRBV11-3	NA	NA	TRBJ2-6	TGTGCCAGCAGCCAGGGGGACTCCGGGGCCAACGTCCTGACTTTC	CASSQGDSGANVLTF
TRBV3-1/TRBV3-2	NA	NA	TRBJ1-5	TGTGCCAGCAGCCGGGACTCCAATCAGCCCCAGCATTTT	CASSRDSNQPQHF
TRBV18	NA	NA	TRBJ2-5	TGTGCCAGCTCACCATGGACAGTAGCCCAAGAGACCCAGTACTTC	CASSPWTVAQETQYF
TRBV2	NA	TRBD1	TRBJ1-2	TGTGCCAGCGACAGGGGGGACTATGGCTACACCTTC	CASDRGDYGYTF
TRBV19	once	NA	TRBJ1-1	TGTGCCAGTAGTATCGCTGGGGGGAACACTGAAGCTTTCTTT	CASSIAGGNTEAFF
TRBV28	once	NA	TRBJ1-2	TGTGCCAGCAGTTTCCCGACAGTAAACTATGGCTACACCTTC	CASSFPTVNYGYTF
TRBV18	NA	TRBD2	TRBJ2-1	TGTGCCAGCTCTTCTAATCTAGCGGAGTACAATGAGCAGTTCTTC	CASSSNLAEYNEQFF
TRBV6-2/TRBV6-3	NA	NA	TRBJ2-1	TGTGCCAGCAGTTATTTGGCCGATGAGCAGTTCTTC	CASSYLADEQFF
TRBV6-1	NA	NA	TRBJ1-1	TGTGCCAGCAGTGAACATCGGGTGGACACTGAAGCTTTCTTT	CASSEHRVDTEAFF
TRBV27	few	NA	TRBJ2-4	TGTGCCAGCAGGCCAACAGGTACCAAAAACATTCAGTACTTC	CASRPTGTKNIQYF
TRBV2	NA	TRBD1	TRBJ1-3	TGTGCCAGCAGTCAAGACAGGGCTGGAAACACCATATATTTT	CASSQDRAGNTIYF
TRBV4-1	NA	TRBD1	TRBJ2-5	TGCGCCAGCAGCCAACCGGGACAGGGTAGAGAGACCCAGTACTTC	CASSQPGQGRETQYF
TRBV12-3/TRBV12-4	NA	NA	TRBJ2-5	TGTGCCAGCAGCTACGCCTGGGGGGAGACCCAGTACTTC	CASSYAWGETQYF
TRBV30	NA	TRBD1	TRBJ1-6	TGTGCCTGGAGTGTATTTCAGGGGGCGAATTCACCCCTCCACTTT	CAWSVFQGANSPLHF
TRBV12-5	few	TRBD1	TRBJ1-1	TGTGCTAGTGGTTCTCGCCCAGGGGGCACGCTCTCTGAAGCTTTCTTT	CASGSRPGGTLSEAFF
TRBV5-1	once	NA	TRBJ1-1	TGCGCCAGCAGCTTGGGGGGGATGAACACTGAAGCTTTCTTT	CASSLGGMNTEAFF
TRBV7-8	NA	NA	TRBJ1-4	TGTGCCAGCAGCTTCGATAGAGCTAATGAAAAACTGTTTTTT	CASSFDRANEKLFF
TRBV27	NA	NA	TRBJ2-5	TGTGCCAGCAGTCCACCTCCAGGGCGGGGAGAGACCCAGTACTTC	CASSPPPGRGETQYF
TRBV19	NA	NA	TRBJ1-4	TGTGCCAGTAGTATTCGCTCGGGATCAACTAATGAAAAACTGTTTTTT	CASSIRSGSTNEKLFF
TRBV4-3	NA	NA	TRBJ2-2	TGCGCCAGCAGCCAAGAGCCAGGGGAGAACACCGGGGAGCTGTTTTTT	CASSQEPGENTGELFF
TRBV19	NA	TRBD2	TRBJ2-1	TGTGCCAGTAGTATCGGGGGGGTCCCCTACAATGAGCAGTTCTTC	CASSIGGVPYNEQFF
TRBV18	NA	NA	TRBJ2-2	TGTGCCAGCTCCCACCCGACGGATGTTAGCGGGGAGCTGTTTTTT	CASSHPTDVSGELFF
TRBV30	NA	NA	TRBJ1-4	TGTGCCTGGAGTGGGGCAGGACGAGCTACATCTAATGAAAAACTGTTTTTT	CAWSGAGRATSNEKLFF
TRBV28	NA	TRBD2	TRBJ2-1	TGTGCCAGCAGGGGGACTATCCATGGGCAGTTCTTC	CASRGTIHGQFF
TRBV4-3	NA	TRBD1	TRBJ1-2	TGCGCCAGCAGCCAAGTGGGACAGTTCTATGGCTACACCTTC	CASSQVGQFYGYTF
TRBV13	NA	TRBD1	TRBJ2-3	TGTGCCAGCAGCCCCAGGACAGGGTTCACAGATACGCAGTATTTT	CASSPRTGFTDTQYF
TRBV24-1	NA	NA	TRBJ2-5	TGTGCCACCAGTGACCAACTAGAAAAGACCCAGTACTTC	CATSDQLEKTQYF
TRBV6-5	NA	TRBD1	TRBJ1-3	TGTGCCAGCAGTAGTTCCAGGGGGGCAGGAAACACCATATATTTT	CASSSSRGAGNTIYF
TRBV3-1/TRBV3-2	NA	NA	TRBJ1-6	TGTGCCAGCAGCCAAGGGTCCAGGGACAATTCACCCCTCCACTTT	CASSQGSRDNSPLHF
TRBV6-5	NA	TRBD1	TRBJ1-5	TGTGCCAGCAGACCCTCCGGGACAGGGAATCAGCCCCAGCATTTT	CASRPSGTGNQPQHF
TRBV19	NA	NA	TRBJ1-5	TGTGCCAGTAGTATCCTCGGGGGTGATCAGCCCCAGCATTTT	CASSILGGDQPQHF
TRBV6-5	NA	TRBD1	TRBJ1-2	TGTGCCAGCGAATCAGGGGGTATGGACTATGGCTACACCTTC	CASESGGMDYGYTF
TRBV12-3/TRBV12-4	NA	NA	TRBJ1-1	TGTGCCAGCAGTTTTAACAATTTTGCTGAAGCTTTCTTT	CASSFNNFAEAFF
TRBV6-2/TRBV6-3	NA	NA	TRBJ1-4	TGTGCCAGCAGTTACAGGCAGCAGAGGAATGAAAAACTGTTTTTT	CASSYRQQRNEKLFF
TRBV20-1	NA	NA	TRBJ1-1	TGCAGCGGGCCCAGGGCTTTCTTT	CSGPRAFF
TRBV5-1	NA	NA	TRBJ1-6	TGCGCCAGCAGCTTGGTCCCGGGGTTGGATTCACCCCTCCACTTT	CASSLVPGLDSPLHF
TRBV28	NA	NA	TRBJ1-3	TGTGCCAGCAGTACCCGAGTCTCTGGAAACACCATATATTTT	CASSTRVSGNTIYF